This entry concerns a single T cell receptor beta chain. The CDR3 has 17 amino acids. Trimming cost V 3 bases and J 2 bases; bases outside gene matches: 8. Germline V CDR1 and CDR2: LGHDT, YNNKEL (reference sequence). Authors' methods: By means of reference gene primer amplification, nucleated cell counts were estimated. Assay used: immunoSEQ multiplex PCR; TCRdb lists only in-frame clones, some missing. V, J and clone size reflect that table, while D and trimming were determined from the DNA. The data hold around 270,000 clones, with around 89% observed a single time. The sample originates from a study of blood T cell repertoires in COVID-19.

This chain links TRBV3-1 (or the pseudogene TRBV3-2) with TRBJ2-3, with 10 positions matching TRBD2. This sequence originates from a man aged 60-69 years who had recovered from COVID-19. The material sequenced was peripheral blood. CDR3 sequence reads: CASSHLSGGAITDTQYF. In DNA, the CDR3 is TGTGCCAGCAGCCACCTGAGCGGGGGGGCGATCACAGATACGCAGTATTTT.